This T cell receptor beta chain was captured by sequencing in a study of blood T cell repertoires in COVID-19. TCRdb's table, derived via immunoSEQ multiplex PCR, lists solely in-frame clones and lacks some. The sample has approximately 250,000 clones; 75% to 90% are singletons. Participant reports of clinical history set cohort assignment. Recovered status in Cohort 3 required two negative PCRs, clearance, or symptom resolution. CDR1 and CDR2 (germline): MNHEY, SVGAGI. This CDR3 has 14 amino acids. Deletions cut 2 bases from V and 7 bases from J, with 15 bases between. The sample comprised PBMCs or T cells enriched from blood (not recorded which). This TCR derives from a woman in her thirties who had recovered from COVID-19. The chain has TRBV6-5 and TRBJ2-7, with D possibly matching TRBD2 (5 bases). The CDR3 nucleotides are TGTGCCAGCAGTTACCGACTTGGACGGGAAGAGCAGTACTTC. Its translation is CASSYRLGREEQYF.